This T cell receptor beta chain was captured in a study of blood T cell repertoires in COVID-19. On the study more broadly: The cDNA or gDNA used as material had been derived from T cells, B-cell-depleted T cells, or PBMCs.

Germline V gene sequence: CDR1 LNHDA, CDR2 SQIVND (reference sequence). Trimming took 3 bases from V and 5 from J; bases not matched to a gene: 5. The CDR3 covers 15 residues. The study drew participants aged about 18 to 95 years from about two dozen US areas. Participants had their cohort set by participant-reported clinical history. Recovery among Cohort 3 donors was established by two negative PCRs, clearance, or symptom resolution. Clones were sequenced by immunoSEQ multiplex PCR, and TCRdb holds only the in-frame ones, with some missing. The data contain 190,000 or so clones, about 81% of them seen just once; the ten biggest clones take up around 9%.

This receptor was taken from a man in his forties who had recovered from COVID-19. What was sequenced was PBMCs or T cells enriched from blood (not recorded which). The chain couples TRBV19 to TRBJ2-3, with 10 bases lining up with TRBD1. The CDR3, as DNA: TGTGCCAGTAGTATTCCGGGACAGGGGTTAGATACGCAGTATTTT. Translated: CASSIPGQGLDTQYF.